The T cell receptor beta chain under discussion was sequenced for a study of blood T cell repertoires in COVID-19. Study-wide context: Samples representing acute and convalescent COVID-19 were sourced from the United States, Italy and Spain.

The CDR3 is made up of 15 amino acids. V lost 4 bases, J lost 2 bases, and 16 bases lay in between. CDR1 SGHRS and CDR2 YFSETQ come from the germline V gene. Authors' data handling: Amplification from reference gene primers served as the basis for estimated nucleated cell counts. The assay was immunoSEQ multiplex PCR, and TCRdb's table has in-frame clones only and misses some. That table furnishes V, J and clone size, whereas the DNA furnished D and trimming. The sample comprises approximately 310,000 clones, around 87% of which are singletons, and about 7.8% rests with the top ten. The chain has TRBV5-1 and TRBJ2-7, with D possibly TRBD2 on 7 matching bases. This clonotype was obtained from a woman in her 50s who had recovered from COVID-19. Sequenced: peripheral blood. CDR3 sequence: CASSVASGGTYEQYF. As DNA, the CDR3 is TGCGCCAGCAGCGTAGCTTCGGGGGGCACCTACGAGCAGTACTTC.